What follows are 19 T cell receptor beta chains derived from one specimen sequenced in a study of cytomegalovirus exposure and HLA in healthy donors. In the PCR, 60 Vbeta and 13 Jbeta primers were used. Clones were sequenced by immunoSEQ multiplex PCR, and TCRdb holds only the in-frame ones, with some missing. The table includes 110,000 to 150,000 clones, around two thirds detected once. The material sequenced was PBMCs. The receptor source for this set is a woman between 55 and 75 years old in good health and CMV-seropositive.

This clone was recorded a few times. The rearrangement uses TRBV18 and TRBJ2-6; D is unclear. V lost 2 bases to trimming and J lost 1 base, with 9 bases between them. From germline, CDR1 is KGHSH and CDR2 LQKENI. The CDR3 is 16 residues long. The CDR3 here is CASSPTPGSGANVLTF. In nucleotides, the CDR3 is TGTGCCAGCTCACCAACCCCCGGGTCTGGGGCCAACGTCCTGACTTTC.

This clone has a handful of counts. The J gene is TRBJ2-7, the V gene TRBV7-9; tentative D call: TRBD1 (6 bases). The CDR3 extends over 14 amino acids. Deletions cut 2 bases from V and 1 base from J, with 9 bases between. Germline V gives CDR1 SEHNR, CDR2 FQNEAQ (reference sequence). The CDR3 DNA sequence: TGTGCCAGCAGCTTAACAGGGAAATCCTACGAGCAGTACTTC. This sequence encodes CASSLTGKSYEQYF.

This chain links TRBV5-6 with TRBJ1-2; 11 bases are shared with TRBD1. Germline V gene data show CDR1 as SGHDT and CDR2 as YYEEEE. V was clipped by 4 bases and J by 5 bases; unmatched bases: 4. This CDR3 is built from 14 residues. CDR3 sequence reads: CASSTGQGGYGYTF. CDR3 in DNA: TGTGCCAGCAGCACGGGACAGGGGGGGTATGGCTACACCTTC.

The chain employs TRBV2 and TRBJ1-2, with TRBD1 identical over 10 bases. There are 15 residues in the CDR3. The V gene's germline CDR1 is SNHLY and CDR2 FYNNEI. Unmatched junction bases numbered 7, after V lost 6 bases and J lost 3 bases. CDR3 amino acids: CASSRRTGGDYGYTF. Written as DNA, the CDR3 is TGTGCCAGCAGCCGAAGGACAGGGGGGGACTATGGCTACACCTTC.

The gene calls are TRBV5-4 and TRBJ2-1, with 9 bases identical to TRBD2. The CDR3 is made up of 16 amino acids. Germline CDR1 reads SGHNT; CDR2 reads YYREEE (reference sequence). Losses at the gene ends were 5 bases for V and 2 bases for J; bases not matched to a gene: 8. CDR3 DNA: TGTGCCAGCAGATCCTACAGCGGGGGGCCCTACAATGAGCAGTTCTTC. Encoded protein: CASRSYSGGPYNEQFF.

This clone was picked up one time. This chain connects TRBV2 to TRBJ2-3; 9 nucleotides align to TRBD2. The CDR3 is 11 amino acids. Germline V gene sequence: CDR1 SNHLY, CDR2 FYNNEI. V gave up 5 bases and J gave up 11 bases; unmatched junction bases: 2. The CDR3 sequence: CASSWREGQYF. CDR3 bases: TGTGCCAGCAGTTGGCGGGAGGGGCAGTATTTT.

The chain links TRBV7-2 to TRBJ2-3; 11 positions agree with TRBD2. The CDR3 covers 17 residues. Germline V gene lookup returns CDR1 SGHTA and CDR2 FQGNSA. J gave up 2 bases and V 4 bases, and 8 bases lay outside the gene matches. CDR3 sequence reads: CASSSWTSGLNTDTQYF. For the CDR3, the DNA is TGTGCCAGCAGCTCATGGACTAGCGGGCTTAACACAGATACGCAGTATTTT.

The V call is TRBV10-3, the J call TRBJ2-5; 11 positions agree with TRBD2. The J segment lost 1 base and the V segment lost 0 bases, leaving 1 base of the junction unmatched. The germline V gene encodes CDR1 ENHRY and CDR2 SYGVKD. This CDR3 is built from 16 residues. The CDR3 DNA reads TGTGCCATCAGTGAGTCTAGCGGGAGGGCCCAAGAGACCCAGTACTTC. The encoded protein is CAISESSGRAQETQYF.

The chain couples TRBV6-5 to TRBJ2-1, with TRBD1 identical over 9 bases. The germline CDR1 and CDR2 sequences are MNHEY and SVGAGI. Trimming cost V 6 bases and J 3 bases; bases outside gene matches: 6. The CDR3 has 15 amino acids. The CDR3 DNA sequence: TGTGCCAGCAGCCGCGGGACAGGGATCTACAATGAGCAGTTCTTC. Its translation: CASSRGTGIYNEQFF.

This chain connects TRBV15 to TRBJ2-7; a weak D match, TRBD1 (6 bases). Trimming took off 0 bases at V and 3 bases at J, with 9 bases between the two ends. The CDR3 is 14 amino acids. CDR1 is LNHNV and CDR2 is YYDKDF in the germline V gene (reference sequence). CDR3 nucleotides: TGTGCCACCAGCAGAGACAGGGGCCTCTACGAGCAGTACTTC. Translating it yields CATSRDRGLYEQYF.

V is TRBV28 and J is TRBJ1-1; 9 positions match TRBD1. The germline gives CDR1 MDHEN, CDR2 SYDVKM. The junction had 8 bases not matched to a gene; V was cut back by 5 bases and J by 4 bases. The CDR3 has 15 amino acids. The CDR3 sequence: CASSQDRGWGTEAFF. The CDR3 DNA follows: TGTGCCAGCAGTCAGGACAGGGGCTGGGGCACTGAAGCTTTCTTT. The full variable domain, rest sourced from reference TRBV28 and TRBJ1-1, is DVKVTQSSRYLVKRTGEKVFLECVQDMDHENMFWYRQDPGLGLRLIYFSYDVKMKEKGDIPEGYSVSREKKERFSLILESASTNQTSMYLCASSQDRGWGTEAFFGQGTRLTVV.

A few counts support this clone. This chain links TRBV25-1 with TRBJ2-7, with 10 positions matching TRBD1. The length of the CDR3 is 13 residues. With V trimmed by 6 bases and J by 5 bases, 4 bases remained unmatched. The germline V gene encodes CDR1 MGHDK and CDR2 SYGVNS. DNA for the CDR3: TGTGCCAGCAGAGAGACAGGGGGCCACGAGCAGTACTTC. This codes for CASRETGGHEQYF.

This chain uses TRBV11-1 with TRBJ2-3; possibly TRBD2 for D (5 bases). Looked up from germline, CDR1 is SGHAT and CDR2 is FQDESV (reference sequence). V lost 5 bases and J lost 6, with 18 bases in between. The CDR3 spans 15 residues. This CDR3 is CASSAPGGGLDTQYF. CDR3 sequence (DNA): TGTGCCAGCAGCGCCCCGGGTGGAGGCCTTGATACGCAGTATTTT.

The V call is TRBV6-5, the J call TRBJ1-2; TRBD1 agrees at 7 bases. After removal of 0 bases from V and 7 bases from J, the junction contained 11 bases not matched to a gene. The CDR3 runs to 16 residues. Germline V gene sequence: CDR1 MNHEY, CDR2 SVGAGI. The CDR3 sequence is CASSYSWDRTRGGYTF. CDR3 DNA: TGTGCCAGCAGTTACTCTTGGGACAGAACTAGGGGTGGCTACACCTTC.

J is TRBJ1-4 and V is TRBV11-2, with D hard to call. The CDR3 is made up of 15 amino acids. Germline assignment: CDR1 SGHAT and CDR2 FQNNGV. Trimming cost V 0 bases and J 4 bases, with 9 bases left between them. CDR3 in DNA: TGTGCCAGCAGCTTAGATGCGGCAGATAATGAAAAACTGTTTTTT. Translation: CASSLDAADNEKLFF.

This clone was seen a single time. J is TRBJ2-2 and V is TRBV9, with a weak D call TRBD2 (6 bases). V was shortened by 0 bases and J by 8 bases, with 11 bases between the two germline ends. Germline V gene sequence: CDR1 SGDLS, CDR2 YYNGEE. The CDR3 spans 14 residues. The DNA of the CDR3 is TGTGCCAGCAGCGTAGCGGTCGGGAGAGGGGAGCTGTTTTTT. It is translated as CASSVAVGRGELFF.

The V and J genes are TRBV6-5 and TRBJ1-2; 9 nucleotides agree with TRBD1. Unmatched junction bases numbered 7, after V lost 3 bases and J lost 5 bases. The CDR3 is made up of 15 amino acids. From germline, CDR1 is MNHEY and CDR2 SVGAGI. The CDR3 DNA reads TGTGCCAGCAGTTATTTAGGGACAGGGAAGTATGGCTACACCTTC. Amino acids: CASSYLGTGKYGYTF.

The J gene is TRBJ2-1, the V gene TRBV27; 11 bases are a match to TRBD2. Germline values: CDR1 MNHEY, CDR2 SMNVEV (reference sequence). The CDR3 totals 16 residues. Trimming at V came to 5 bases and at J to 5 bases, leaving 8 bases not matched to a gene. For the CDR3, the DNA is TGTGCCAGCAGTACTATAGCGGGAGGGCCCGACAATGAGCAGTTCTTC. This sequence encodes CASSTIAGGPDNEQFF.

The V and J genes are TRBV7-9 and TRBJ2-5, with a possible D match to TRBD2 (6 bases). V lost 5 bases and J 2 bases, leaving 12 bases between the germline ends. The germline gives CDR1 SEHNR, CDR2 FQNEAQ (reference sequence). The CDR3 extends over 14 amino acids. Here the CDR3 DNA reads TGTGCCAGCAGCCCAGGGACTTTACAAGAGACCCAGTACTTC. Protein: CASSPGTLQETQYF.